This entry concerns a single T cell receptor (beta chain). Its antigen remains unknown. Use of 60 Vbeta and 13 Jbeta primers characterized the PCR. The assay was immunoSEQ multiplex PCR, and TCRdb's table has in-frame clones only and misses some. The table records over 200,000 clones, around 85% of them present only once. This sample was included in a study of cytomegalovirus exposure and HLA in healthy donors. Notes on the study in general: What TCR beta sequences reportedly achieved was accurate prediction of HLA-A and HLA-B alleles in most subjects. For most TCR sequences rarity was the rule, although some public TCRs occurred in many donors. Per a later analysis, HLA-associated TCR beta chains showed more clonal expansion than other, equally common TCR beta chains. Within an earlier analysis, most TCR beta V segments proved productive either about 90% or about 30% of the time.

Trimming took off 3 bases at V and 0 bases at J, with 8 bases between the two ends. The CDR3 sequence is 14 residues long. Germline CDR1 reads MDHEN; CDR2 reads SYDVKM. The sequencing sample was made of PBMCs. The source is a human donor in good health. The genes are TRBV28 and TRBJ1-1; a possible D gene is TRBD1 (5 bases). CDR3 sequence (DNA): TGTGCCAGCAGTTTCGGGGGATTGAACACTGAAGCTTTCTTT. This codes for CASSFGGLNTEAFF.